This TCR beta chain was observed in a study of blood T cell repertoires in COVID-19. Whole-study context: The origin of the acute and convalescent COVID-19 samples was the United States, Italy and Spain. The analysed material was cDNA or gDNA that came from T cells, B-cell-depleted T cells, or PBMCs.

Authors' analysis steps: Estimation of nucleated cell counts was performed using reference gene primer amplification. TCRdb keeps only in-frame clones here, not all; method: immunoSEQ multiplex PCR. V and J calls and clone size are copied from that table; D and trimming were computed from the DNA. Among about 73,000 clones, about nine tenths were seen once, and the ten largest hold approximately 15%. The TCR was taken from an elderly woman with active or convalescent COVID-19. Sequences were obtained from peripheral blood.

The CDR3 DNA is TGTGCCAGCACCCCGACAGAGCTTTATTCACCCCTCCACTTT. It is translated as CASTPTELYSPLHF. This chain joins TRBV28 and TRBJ1-6; tentative D call: TRBD1 (5 bases). This CDR3 is built from 14 residues. Germline CDR1 is MDHEN and CDR2 is SYDVKM. The V gene lost 7 bases and the J gene lost 8 bases, with 15 bases spanning the gap.